This TCR beta chain is drawn from a study of technical replicates of blood from a few donors. This clone has only one observation. Sequenced by immunoSEQ multiplex PCR; TCRdb stores in-frame clones only, minus some. This table has about 14,000 clones, approximately 81% appearing once. This CDR3 is built from 16 residues. V lost 0 bases and J 0 bases, leaving 10 bases between the germline ends. From germline, CDR1 is SGDLS and CDR2 YYNGEE. This chain joins TRBV9 and TRBJ1-3; D gene uncertain. This TCR was sampled from a human donor in good health. The specimen sequenced was PBMCs. This chain's CDR3 is CASSVGSRFSGNTIYF. For the CDR3, the DNA is TGTGCCAGCAGCGTAGGATCACGGTTCTCTGGAAACACCATATATTTT.